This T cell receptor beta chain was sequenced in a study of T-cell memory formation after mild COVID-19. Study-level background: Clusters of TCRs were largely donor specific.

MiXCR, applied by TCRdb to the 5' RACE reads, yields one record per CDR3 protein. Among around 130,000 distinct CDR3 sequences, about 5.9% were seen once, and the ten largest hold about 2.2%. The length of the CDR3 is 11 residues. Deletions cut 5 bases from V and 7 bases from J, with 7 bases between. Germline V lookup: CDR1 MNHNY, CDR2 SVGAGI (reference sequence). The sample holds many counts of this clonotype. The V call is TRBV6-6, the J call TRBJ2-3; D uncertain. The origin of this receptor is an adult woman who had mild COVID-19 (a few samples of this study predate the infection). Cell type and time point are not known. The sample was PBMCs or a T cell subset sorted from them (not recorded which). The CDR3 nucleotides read TGTGCCAGCAGTGACACGTATACGCAGTATTTT. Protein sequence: CASSDTYTQYF.